These 15 T cell receptor beta chains originate from one sample sequenced in a study of T cells after posttransplantation cyclophosphamide. Measured with immunoSEQ multiplex PCR; TCRdb has only the in-frame clones, and not every one. Counted here are about 3,200 clones, roughly 62% occurring once; the ten biggest clones make up around 28%. Input material: memory CD8+ T cells sorted from blood. These receptors originate from a woman in her 30s in good health and a related stem cell transplant donor.

This chain links TRBV4-3 with TRBJ1-1, with 9 bases identical to TRBD1. Germline CDR1 LGHNA, CDR2 YSLEER. After removal of 3 bases from V and 1 base from J, the junction contained 3 bases not matched to a gene. This CDR3 is built from 15 residues. The CDR3 sequence is CASSHLDRGNTEAFF. CDR3 nucleotide sequence: TGCGCCAGCAGCCATCTGGACAGGGGGAACACTGAAGCTTTCTTT.

The chain links TRBV6-1 to TRBJ2-2; 9 bases match TRBD2. The CDR3 consists of 15 residues. With 2 bases clipped from V and 4 bases from J, the junction kept 2 bases outside the gene matches. The germline V gene encodes CDR1 MNHNS and CDR2 SASEGT. CDR3 DNA sequence: TGTGCCAGCAGTGAACTAGCGGGGTCCACCGGGGAGCTGTTTTTT. Its translation is CASSELAGSTGELFF.

The chain recombines TRBV28 with TRBJ1-4; perhaps TRBD1 as D (6 bases). Germline V gives CDR1 MDHEN, CDR2 SYDVKM. Trimming cost V 5 bases and J 7 bases, with 11 bases left between them. The CDR3 spans 13 residues. CDR3 DNA sequence: TGTGCCAGCAGTCTACAGGGTCGTGAAAAACTGTTTTTT. It specifies CASSLQGREKLFF. The entire variable domain, with the rest obtained from reference TRBV28 and TRBJ1-4, is as follows: DVKVTQSSRYLVKRTGEKVFLECVQDMDHENMFWYRQDPGLGLRLIYFSYDVKMKEKGDIPEGYSVSREKKERFSLILESASTNQTSMYLCASSLQGREKLFFGSGTQLSVL.

The chain employs TRBV6-6 and TRBJ1-1; D gene unclear. Germline V gives CDR1 MNHNY, CDR2 SVGAGI (reference sequence). Between the trimmed V and J ends, which lost 6 bases and 2 bases, there was a span of 10 bases. The length of the CDR3 is 13 residues. As DNA, the CDR3 is TGTGCCAGCAGCCCAGAAACAAACACTGAAGCTTTCTTT. Translation: CASSPETNTEAFF.

This clone was seen only a few times. J is TRBJ1-1 and V is TRBV7-8, with TRBD1 matching 7 bases. Germline-derived CDR1 and CDR2 are SGHVS and FQNEAQ. The CDR3 length is 13 residues. V lost 5 bases, J lost 7 bases, and 7 bases stayed unmatched. The CDR3 bases are TGTGCCAGCAGCGGGGGACAGTACAATGAAGCTTTCTTT. Amino acids: CASSGGQYNEAFF.

This clone was detected a few times. The chain couples TRBV6-4 to TRBJ2-3; D is uncertain. The germline CDR1 and CDR2 sequences are MRHNA and SNTAGT. The CDR3 has 16 residues. V was cut by 0 bases and J by 0 bases, with 10 bases left in between. This CDR3 is CASSDSVATSTDTQYF. The DNA of the CDR3 is TGTGCCAGCAGTGACTCTGTGGCGACTAGCACAGATACGCAGTATTTT.

This clone has only one observation. V gene TRBV4-3 combines with J gene TRBJ2-7, with 11 positions matching TRBD1. From germline, CDR1 is LGHNA and CDR2 YSLEER. CDR3 length equals 18 residues. J lost 3 bases, V lost 5 bases, and 15 bases had no gene match. CDR3 DNA: TGCGCCAGCAGCACAAAAGGCGGACAGGGGGCTCGTGTCTACGAGCAGTACTTC. Protein: CASSTKGGQGARVYEQYF.

CDR3 nucleotides: TGTGCCAGCAGCCAAGATCCGGGACAGGGGGAATGGCCCCAGCATTTT. Translation gives CASSQDPGQGEWPQHF. The gene calls are TRBV4-2 and TRBJ1-5, with TRBD1 matching over 11 bases. V shed 0 bases and J 9 bases; nucleotides not matched to a gene: 7. Germline CDR1 is LGHNA and CDR2 is YNFKEQ. The CDR3 has 16 amino acids.

By its share, this clone is hyperexpanded (1% or more). This sequence joins TRBV28 and TRBJ2-7, with D possibly TRBD1 on 5 matching bases. V lost 3 bases, J lost 3 bases, and 12 bases lay in between. Germline loops: CDR1 MDHEN, CDR2 SYDVKM. This CDR3 is 14 amino acids long. The CDR3 sequence is CASSFSGLDYEQYF. The CDR3 DNA sequence: TGTGCCAGCAGTTTCTCAGGGTTAGACTACGAGCAGTACTTC.

This clone was counted between two and nine times. The chain employs TRBV7-2 and TRBJ2-7; 10 bases agree with TRBD1. This CDR3 region has 16 residues. CDR1 SGHTA and CDR2 FQGNSA come from the germline V gene. After removal of 4 bases from V and 3 bases from J, the junction contained 9 bases not matched to a gene. The CDR3 loop is CASSSLPGQGSYEQYF. The CDR3 DNA reads as TGTGCCAGCAGCTCACTTCCGGGACAGGGGAGCTACGAGCAGTACTTC. The full variable domain, completed using reference TRBV7-2 and TRBJ2-7, is GAGVSQSPSNKVTEKGKDVELRCDPISGHTALYWYRQSLGQGLEFLIYFQGNSAPDKSGLPSDRFSAERTGGSVSTLTIQRTQQEDSAVYLCASSSLPGQGSYEQYFGPGTRLTVT.

V usage is TRBV6-1 and J usage is TRBJ2-3; TRBD1 might be the D (5 bases). Between the trimmed V and J ends, which lost 8 bases and 3 bases, there was a span of 9 bases. The CDR3 is made up of 12 amino acids. The germline V gene encodes CDR1 MNHNS and CDR2 SASEGT. The CDR3 region has the DNA TGTGCCAGCGAAGGGGAAACAGATACGCAGTATTTT. It codes for CASEGETDTQYF.

CDR3 bases: TGTGCCAGCAGCCCCGGACAGCACCTTCTTTACAATGAGCAGTTCTTC. As protein: CASSPGQHLLYNEQFF. The V and J genes are TRBV7-9 and TRBJ2-1; TRBD1 is a possible D gene (6 bases). This CDR3 contains 16 residues. V lost 5 bases to trimming and J lost 4 bases, with 18 bases between them. Germline CDR1 and CDR2: SEHNR and FQNEAQ (reference sequence).

This clone was seen a few times. The rearrangement uses TRBV9 and TRBJ1-2; D might be TRBD1 (5 bases). Per germline, CDR1 SGDLS and CDR2 YYNGEE. Trimming left V 0 bases short and J 2 bases short, with 8 bases between. The CDR3 consists of 14 residues. The CDR3 here is CASSVGGTNYGYTF. In nucleotides, the CDR3 is TGTGCCAGCAGCGTAGGCGGGACCAACTATGGCTACACCTTC.

The chain joins TRBV7-2 to TRBJ2-7, with 8 bases that match TRBD1. The CDR3 extends over 15 amino acids. Germline values: CDR1 SGHTA, CDR2 FQGNSA. The V segment lost 1 base and the J segment 4 bases; nucleotides outside the gene matches: 6. The CDR3 loop reads CASSLDPTGDYEQYF. As DNA, the CDR3 is TGTGCCAGCAGCTTAGACCCGACAGGGGATTACGAGCAGTACTTC.

This clone was counted once. The chain has TRBV5-5 and TRBJ2-7, with TRBD1 matching 7 bases. CDR1 and CDR2 from the germline V gene are SGHKS and YYEKEE (reference sequence). The CDR3 runs to 15 residues. The trim removed 0 bases at V and 3 bases at J, leaving 6 bases unmatched. CDR3 amino acids: CASSLGDSSYYEQYF. CDR3 DNA sequence: TGTGCCAGCAGCTTGGGGGACAGTAGTTACTACGAGCAGTACTTC.